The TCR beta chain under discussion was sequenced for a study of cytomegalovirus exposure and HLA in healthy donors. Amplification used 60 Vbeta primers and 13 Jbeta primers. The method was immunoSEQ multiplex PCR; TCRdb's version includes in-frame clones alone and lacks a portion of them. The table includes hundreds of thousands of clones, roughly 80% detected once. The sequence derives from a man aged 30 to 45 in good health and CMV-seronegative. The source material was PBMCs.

Written as DNA, the CDR3 is TGTGCCAGCAGAGCCAGGTCCCACAATGAGCAGTTCTTC. Translating it yields CASRARSHNEQFF. The chain couples TRBV6-1 to TRBJ2-1; D gene ambiguous. CDR1 MNHNS and CDR2 SASEGT come from the germline V gene. V was trimmed by 6 bases and J by 5 bases, leaving 11 bases between them. This CDR3 is 13 amino acids long.